These 29 T cell receptor beta chains were all obtained from the same sample, sequenced in a study of cytomegalovirus exposure and HLA in healthy donors (dated by TCRdb to about 2017). The library was obtained by the immunoSEQ multiplex PCR assay. The multiplex PCR relied on a mix of 60 forward primers for TCR Vbeta segments and 13 reverse primers for TCR Jbeta segments. TCRdb provides this immuneACCESS table in a form limited to in-frame rearrangements. Some clones are lacking; in checked studies, under half of them reflect an unresolved V gene, and why the rest are absent is not known. The sample table records 150,000 to 200,000 clones; more than 70% of these occur just once. The ten biggest clones cover 0.85% to 1.4% of the sample. The sequencing sample was made of PBMCs. These TCRs come from a woman in her thirties or forties in good health and CMV-seronegative.

The rearrangement links TRBV11-3 to TRBJ1-5; D may be TRBD1 (5 bases). The V gene's germline CDR1 is SGHNT and CDR2 YENEEA. This CDR3 region has 13 residues. The V end lost 5 bases, the J end lost 5 bases, and 10 bases lay between the germline ends. CDR3 residues: CASSVDSYQPQHF. The CDR3 coding sequence is TGTGCCAGCAGCGTCGACAGCTATCAGCCCCAGCATTTT. Based on the CDR3 plus reference TRBV11-3 and TRBJ1-5, the full variable domain is EAGVVQSPRYKIIEKKQPVAFWCNPISGHNTLYWYLQNLGQGPELLIRYENEEAVDDSQLPKDRFSAERLKGVDSTLKIQPAELGDSAVYLCASSVDSYQPQHFGDGTRLSIL.

Only one count was recorded for this clone. The genes are TRBV19 and TRBJ2-1; 8 bases are a match to TRBD2. V lost 2 bases, J lost 7 bases, and 7 bases stayed unmatched. This CDR3 region has 15 residues. The germline V gene has CDR1 LNHDA and CDR2 SQIVND (reference sequence). CDR3 region: CASSIPSGSWNEQFF. The DNA of the CDR3 is TGTGCCAGTAGTATACCCAGCGGGAGTTGGAATGAGCAGTTCTTC.

The chain is built from TRBV18 and TRBJ1-5; D is perhaps TRBD1 (6 bases). V gave up 4 bases and J gave up 3 bases, with 13 bases separating them. Germline CDR1 is KGHSH and CDR2 is LQKENI. The CDR3 is 15 residues long. CDR3 region: CASSRADRNNQPQHF. The CDR3, as DNA: TGTGCCAGCTCACGAGCTGACAGGAACAATCAGCCCCAGCATTTT.

CDR3 sequence (DNA): TGTGCCAGCAGCGTACAGGCCTCTAGCGGGAGGTTAGACCGCCTCACAGATACGCAGTATTTT. This encodes CASSVQASSGRLDRLTDTQYF. The chain has TRBV9 and TRBJ2-3, with 11 bases matching TRBD2. Germline-derived CDR1 and CDR2 are SGDLS and YYNGEE. V trimming: 1 base; J trimming: 2 bases; junction bases outside the gene matches: 18. This CDR3 is built from 21 residues.

The V and J genes are TRBV7-9 and TRBJ2-6; 9 nucleotides line up with TRBD1. Germline-derived CDR1 and CDR2 are SEHNR and FQNEAQ (reference sequence). The CDR3 contains 19 residues. The trim removed 5 bases at V and 3 bases at J, leaving 14 bases unmatched. CDR3 bases: TGTGCCAGCAGCCCTCGGTGGCGACAGGGGGGTGGTGGGGCCAACGTCCTGACTTTC. The encoded protein is CASSPRWRQGGGGANVLTF.

The chain is built from TRBV7-3 and TRBJ2-3, with no clear D. Trimming cost V 2 bases and J 2 bases, with 8 bases left between them. Germline V gene sequence: CDR1 SGHTA, CDR2 FQGTGA. CDR3 length equals 14 residues. The CDR3 DNA reads TGTGCCAGCAGCTTAGTGACAACCACAGATACGCAGTATTTT. Its translation is CASSLVTTTDTQYF.

The genes are TRBV30 and TRBJ2-1; D is ambiguous. The V end was cut by 6 bases, the J end by 4 bases, with 13 bases between. In germline, CDR1 is GTSNPN, CDR2 SVGIG (reference sequence). The CDR3 is 13 amino acids. The CDR3 is CACGAGSYNEQFF. In nucleotides, the CDR3 is TGTGCCTGTGGAGCTGGATCGTACAATGAGCAGTTCTTC.

The genes are TRBV5-4 and TRBJ2-1; 7 bases match TRBD2. This CDR3 has 17 residues. Germline loops: CDR1 SGHNT, CDR2 YYREEE (reference sequence). V lost 4 bases to trimming and J lost 1 base; unmatched junction nucleotides: 11. CDR3 amino acids: CASSTGGAGRSYNEQFF. CDR3 nucleotide sequence: TGTGCCAGCAGCACGGGAGGTGCGGGAAGGTCCTACAATGAGCAGTTCTTC.

This clone was seen just once. The V and J genes are TRBV9 and TRBJ2-5; the match to TRBD1 covers 10 bases. The CDR3 is 16 residues long. The germline V gene has CDR1 SGDLS and CDR2 YYNGEE. The trim removed 4 bases at V and 0 bases at J, leaving 6 bases unmatched. In DNA, the CDR3 is TGTGCCAGCAGCCCCCGGACAGGGGGAAACCAAGAGACCCAGTACTTC. Amino acids: CASSPRTGGNQETQYF.

This chain links TRBV6-1 with TRBJ1-1; TRBD1 aligns across 8 bases. The CDR3 totals 15 residues. CDR1 and CDR2 (germline): MNHNS, SASEGT. V lost 3 bases and J lost 5; bases outside the gene matches: 8. In DNA, the CDR3 is TGTGCCAGCAGTGAGGGCAGGGGGCGCCGAACTGAAGCTTTCTTT. Translation gives CASSEGRGRRTEAFF.

This chain's CDR3 is CASAGGTYNEQFF. DNA of the CDR3: TGTGCAAGCGCGGGGGGGACTTACAATGAGCAGTTCTTC. The rearrangement uses TRBV7-9 and TRBJ2-1, with TRBD2 identical over 9 bases. Germline CDR1 and CDR2: SEHNR and FQNEAQ (reference sequence). The CDR3 spans 13 residues.

V gene TRBV21-1 combines with J gene TRBJ1-4; TRBD1 was called by the table and not checked on the DNA. TRBV21-1 is deemed a pseudogene. The CDR3 runs 17 residues. The CDR3 bases are TGTGCCAGCAGCGATTCTTACTTAGGGACAGGTCTTGAAAAACTGTTTTTT. Its translation is CASSDSYLGTGLEKLFF.

This chain connects TRBV7-6 to TRBJ2-5, with D unclear. Germline-derived CDR1 and CDR2 are SGHVS and FNYEAQ. V lost 2 bases, J lost 7 bases, and 11 bases lay in between. The CDR3 extends over 13 amino acids. The CDR3 sequence: CASSLKELGTQYF. CDR3 DNA: TGTGCCAGCAGCTTAAAGGAGTTGGGGACCCAGTACTTC. The full variable domain, its missing parts supplied by reference TRBV7-6 and TRBJ2-5, is GAGVSQSPRYKVTKRGQDVALRCDPISGHVSLYWYRQALGQGPEFLTYFNYEAQQDKSGLPNDRFSAERPEGSISTLTIQRTEQRDSAMYRCASSLKELGTQYFGPGTRLLVL.

This chain uses TRBV6-5 with TRBJ2-5, with 10 bases matching TRBD2. CDR3 length: 16 amino acids. Trimming took 0 bases from V and 5 from J; bases not matched to a gene: 6. Germline values: CDR1 MNHEY, CDR2 SVGAGI. CDR3 DNA sequence: TGTGCCAGCAGTTACTCGGCGGGACTAGCGCCTGAGACCCAGTACTTC. Translated, it gives CASSYSAGLAPETQYF.

The rearrangement uses TRBV9 and TRBJ2-2; TRBD1 matches 9 bases. The germline gives CDR1 SGDLS, CDR2 YYNGEE. This CDR3 region has 16 residues. Trimming removed 0 bases from V and 7 bases from J; junction bases left unmatched: 7. The CDR3 DNA is TGTGCCAGCAGCGTAGCTAACAGGGGGCTGAGCGGGGAGCTGTTTTTT. Translation gives CASSVANRGLSGELFF.

The CDR3 DNA follows: TGTGCCTGGAGTGCAGGGGGAGTTACTGGAAACACCATATATTTT. Amino acid sequence: CAWSAGGVTGNTIYF. V gene TRBV30 combines with J gene TRBJ1-3; 7 nucleotides line up with TRBD1. Germline CDR1 is GTSNPN and CDR2 is SVGIG (reference sequence). This CDR3 contains 15 residues. The V segment lost 1 base and the J segment 2 bases; nucleotides outside the gene matches: 5. Variable domain in full (rest from reference TRBV30 and TRBJ1-3): SQTIHQWPATLVQPVGSPLSLECTVEGTSNPNLYWYRQAAGRGLQLLFYSVGIGQISSEVPQNLSASRPQDRQFILSSKKLLLSDSGFYLCAWSAGGVTGNTIYFGEGSWLTVV.

The V call is TRBV11-2, the J call TRBJ1-3, with D unclear. Between the trimmed V and J ends, which lost 1 base and 0 bases, there was a span of 10 bases. The CDR3 runs to 16 residues. The V gene's germline CDR1 is SGHAT and CDR2 FQNNGV. This CDR3 reads CASSLGARSSGNTIYF. CDR3 nucleotides: TGTGCCAGCAGCTTAGGTGCTAGGAGCTCTGGAAACACCATATATTTT.

The gene calls are TRBV7-8 and TRBJ2-1, with a weak D call TRBD2 (6 bases). The V end was cut by 3 bases, the J end by 6 bases, with 9 bases between. The CDR3 totals 13 residues. Per germline, CDR1 SGHVS and CDR2 FQNEAQ. DNA of the CDR3: TGTGCCAGCAGCTTGGGACTGTTCAATGAGCAGTTCTTC. This encodes CASSLGLFNEQFF.

The J gene is TRBJ2-3, the V gene TRBV7-2; 9 nucleotides line up with TRBD2. The CDR3 consists of 19 residues. CDR1 and CDR2 from the germline V gene are SGHTA and FQGNSA. V was pared by 4 bases and J by 2 bases, with 16 bases of the junction left unmatched. CDR3 sequence reads: CASSWTRLSGRPITDTQYF. For the CDR3, the DNA is TGTGCCAGCAGCTGGACCCGGCTAAGCGGGAGGCCAATCACAGATACGCAGTATTTT.

V is TRBV11-1 and J is TRBJ2-5; D is perhaps TRBD2 (6 bases). Trimming took 3 bases from V and 11 from J, leaving 16 bases between them. Germline lookup yields CDR1 SGHAT and CDR2 FQDESV (reference sequence). The CDR3 runs to 13 residues. This CDR3 reads CASSFARSGEQYF. The CDR3 DNA reads TGTGCCAGCAGCTTCGCCAGGTCGGGAGAGCAGTACTTC.

This chain joins TRBV30 and TRBJ1-2; the match to TRBD1 covers 8 bases. CDR1 and CDR2 (germline): GTSNPN, SVGIG (reference sequence). V gave up 1 base and J gave up 7 bases; unmatched junction bases: 14. This CDR3 contains 16 residues. This CDR3 reads CAWSELTGQGSSGYTF. The CDR3 DNA is TGTGCCTGGAGTGAACTCACCGGACAGGGAAGCTCTGGCTACACCTTC.

This chain connects TRBV4-3 to TRBJ2-1, with 8 bases aligning to TRBD1. J lost 9 bases, V lost 0 bases, and 4 bases had no gene match. The length of the CDR3 is 14 residues. The germline gives CDR1 LGHNA, CDR2 YSLEER. CDR3 residues: CASSQDLDRGEQFF. The CDR3 DNA reads as TGCGCCAGCAGCCAAGATTTAGACAGGGGTGAGCAGTTCTTC.

This clone was observed a few times. The chain uses TRBV7-6 and TRBJ2-7, with D unclear. The CDR3 length is 12 residues. V was clipped by 2 bases and J by 7 bases, with 9 bases between them. Germline CDR1 and CDR2: SGHVS and FNYEAQ. The CDR3 protein is CASSLRYNEQYF. The CDR3 coding sequence is TGTGCCAGCAGCTTACGATACAATGAGCAGTACTTC. Supplemented by reference TRBV7-6 and TRBJ2-7, the full variable domain reads GAGVSQSPRYKVTKRGQDVALRCDPISGHVSLYWYRQALGQGPEFLTYFNYEAQQDKSGLPNDRFSAERPEGSISTLTIQRTEQRDSAMYRCASSLRYNEQYFGPGTRLTVT.

The chain carries TRBV9 and TRBJ2-1, with TRBD2 identical over 13 bases. Looked up from germline, CDR1 is SGDLS and CDR2 is YYNGEE. The CDR3 runs to 17 residues. Trimming at V came to 4 bases and at J to 8 bases, leaving 12 bases not matched to a gene. The CDR3 protein is CASSPTSGRAGLDEQFF. The CDR3 bases are TGTGCCAGCAGCCCCACTAGCGGGAGGGCCGGGCTGGATGAGCAGTTCTTC.

J is TRBJ1-2 and V is TRBV28, with D perhaps TRBD1 (5 bases). The ends were cut back, 2 bases at V and 4 bases at J, with 8 bases in the middle. This CDR3 region has 13 residues. CDR1 is MDHEN, CDR2 SYDVKM, per germline. The chain's CDR3 is CASSLQGTYGYTF. CDR3 coding DNA: TGTGCCAGCAGTTTACAGGGAACCTATGGCTACACCTTC.

The genes are TRBV6-5 and TRBJ2-2; TRBD1 aligns across 9 bases. Germline CDR1 is MNHEY and CDR2 is SVGAGI. Unmatched junction bases numbered 5, after V lost 6 bases and J lost 3 bases. The CDR3 consists of 15 residues. This chain's CDR3 is CASSPDRGDTGELFF. CDR3 coding DNA: TGTGCCAGCAGCCCGGACAGGGGCGACACCGGGGAGCTGTTTTTT.

V is TRBV5-5 and J is TRBJ2-3; maybe TRBD2 (5 bases). The CDR3 is 15 residues long. The ends were cut back, 2 bases at V and 2 bases at J, with 12 bases in the middle. Germline lookup yields CDR1 SGHKS and CDR2 YYEKEE (reference sequence). Here the CDR3 reads CASSFRLTVTDTQYF. The CDR3 coding sequence is TGTGCCAGCAGCTTTAGACTAACCGTCACAGATACGCAGTATTTT.

Concerning this clone: Other DNA sequences in the sample encode the same CDR3. V and J are TRBV19 and TRBJ1-2, with TRBD1 matching over 8 bases. With 6 bases clipped from V and 3 bases from J, the junction kept 3 bases outside the gene matches. Germline CDR1 LNHDA, CDR2 SQIVND (reference sequence). The CDR3 is 13 residues long. The CDR3 region is CASSIQGDYGYTF. The DNA of the CDR3 is TGTGCCAGTAGCATACAGGGGGACTATGGCTACACCTTC.

Regarding this clone: The same CDR3 can be traced to other DNA sequences in this sample. V usage is TRBV7-2 and J usage is TRBJ2-3, with a weak D call TRBD2 (5 bases). Germline values: CDR1 SGHTA, CDR2 FQGNSA. The CDR3 runs 14 residues. Trimming left V 1 base short and J 0 bases short, with 5 bases between. Written as DNA, the CDR3 is TGTGCCAGCAGCTTAGGGACTAGCACAGATACGCAGTATTTT. It encodes CASSLGTSTDTQYF. The whole variable domain, remainder taken from reference TRBV7-2 and TRBJ2-3, is GAGVSQSPSNKVTEKGKDVELRCDPISGHTALYWYRQSLGQGLEFLIYFQGNSAPDKSGLPSDRFSAERTGGSVSTLTIQRTQQEDSAVYLCASSLGTSTDTQYFGPGTRLTVL.